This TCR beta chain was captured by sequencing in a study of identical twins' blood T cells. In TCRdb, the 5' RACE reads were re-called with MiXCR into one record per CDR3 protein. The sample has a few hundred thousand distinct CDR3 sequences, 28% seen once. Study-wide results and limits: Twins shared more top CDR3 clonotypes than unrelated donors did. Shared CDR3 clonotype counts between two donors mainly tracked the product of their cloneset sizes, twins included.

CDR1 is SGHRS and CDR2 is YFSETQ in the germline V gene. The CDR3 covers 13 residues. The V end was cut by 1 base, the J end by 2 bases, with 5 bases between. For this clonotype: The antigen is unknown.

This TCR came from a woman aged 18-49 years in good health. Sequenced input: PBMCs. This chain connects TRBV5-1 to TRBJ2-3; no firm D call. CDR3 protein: CASSLPFTDTQYF. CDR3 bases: TGCGCCAGCAGCTTGCCTTTCACAGATACGCAGTATTTT.